This is a list of T cell receptor beta chains from one sample in a study of blood T cell repertoires in COVID-19. Clones were read by immunoSEQ multiplex PCR, and TCRdb kept only the in-frame ones, dropping some. The sample consists of 350,000 or so clones, 87% of them appearing once. Sequencing was performed on peripheral blood. These receptors all stem from a young woman with COVID-19, enrolled during active disease. Both conserved end residues are part of each CDR3. The order of the fields is J gene, clone size, V gene, CDR3 length, D gene, CDR3 DNA, CDR3 protein. A D gene is named only where the DNA matches it firmly. Rows give clone size only sometimes, using once, few, many, or a class for an expanded clone.

>TRBJ1-1|.|TRBV9|20|.
TGTGCCAGCAGCTTCATCACGACTTACCGGGACATAGAATGGGACACTGAAGCTTTCTTT
CASSFITTYRDIEWDTEAFF
>TRBJ2-7|.|TRBV4-3|16|TRBD1
TGCGCCAGCAGCCAAGTCCCCGGGACAGGGATCTACGAGCAGTACTTC
CASSQVPGTGIYEQYF
>TRBJ2-5|.|TRBV11-1|14|.
TGTGCCAGCAGCTTAGAGGCAGGGAGGGAGACCCAGTACTTC
CASSLEAGRETQYF
>TRBJ2-5|.|TRBV3-1/TRBV3-2|17|.
TGTGCCAGCAGCCAAGGTGGGCAGGGAGGGGGTCGGGAGACCCAGTACTTC
CASSQGGQGGGRETQYF
>TRBJ2-7|few|TRBV30|13|.
TGTGCCTGGCGGCAAGTGACCCTCTCGGGGCAGTACTTC
CAWRQVTLSGQYF
>TRBJ2-1|.|TRBV4-2|17|.
TGTGCCAGCAGCCAAGGTTCCGGGACTCTACCTTACAATGAGCAGTTCTTC
CASSQGSGTLPYNEQFF
>TRBJ2-7|.|TRBV7-9|12|.
TGTGCCAGCAGCTTAGATACCTACGAGCAGTACTTC
CASSLDTYEQYF
>TRBJ1-1|.|TRBV30|13|.
TGTGCCTGGAGAGACAGCAGGGGCACTGAAGCTTTCTTT
CAWRDSRGTEAFF
>TRBJ1-4|.|TRBV2|14|.
TGTGCCAGCAACTCCGCGGCCCGAAATGAAAAACTGTTTTTT
CASNSAARNEKLFF
>TRBJ1-6|.|TRBV10-3|13|.
TGTGCCATCAGTGTACAGGGCGGTTCACCCCTCCACTTT
CAISVQGGSPLHF
>TRBJ2-1|.|TRBV5-5|13|.
TGTGCCAGCAGCTTGGACCGGGACATCCTCCCGTTCTTC
CASSLDRDILPFF
>TRBJ2-3|.|TRBV11-2|13|TRBD1
TGTGCCAGCAGCTTAAGCAGGGGGCTTACGCAGTATTTT
CASSLSRGLTQYF
>TRBJ1-4|.|TRBV30|14|.
TGTGCCTGGAGTAGTGAAGGGGTTGGTGAAAAACTGTTTTTT
CAWSSEGVGEKLFF
>TRBJ2-1|.|TRBV18|18|.
TGTGCCAGCTCACCCCCCCCTGGGTGGACTCTCCCTGACAATGAGCAGTTCTTC
CASSPPPGWTLPDNEQFF
>TRBJ2-2|.|TRBV28|19|TRBD2
TGTGCCAGCAGTTTTTCACTAGGGACTAGCGGGACGGACACCGGGGAGCTGTTTTTT
CASSFSLGTSGTDTGELFF
>TRBJ1-6|.|TRBV3-1/TRBV3-2|16|.
TGTGCCAGCAGCCAAGGGGGGGGGTTTAGAGATTCACCCCTCCACTTT
CASSQGGGFRDSPLHF
>TRBJ2-1|.|TRBV19|17|TRBD2
TGTGCCAGTAGTATCCATTTTTTGTCTAGCGGGATGGATGAGCAGTTCTTC
CASSIHFLSSGMDEQFF
>TRBJ2-7|.|TRBV27|14|.
TGTGCCAGCATTCCAACAGGCTTCTCCTACGAGCAGTACTTC
CASIPTGFSYEQYF
>TRBJ1-1|.|TRBV21-1|14|.
TGTGCCAGCAAACCTCGAGAGACTAACACTGAAGCTTTCTTT
CASKPRETNTEAFF
>TRBJ2-1|.|TRBV11-3|14|.
TGTGCCAGCAGCTTAGGCGGCGCGGTGGGTGAGCAGTTCTTC
CASSLGGAVGEQFF
>TRBJ2-7|.|TRBV3-1/TRBV3-2|13|.
TGTGCCAGCAGCCAACTGGACAACTACGAGCAGTACTTC
CASSQLDNYEQYF
>TRBJ2-5|.|TRBV7-9|16|TRBD2
TGTGCCAGCAGTCCGGGGACTAGCGCCAATCCGGAGACCCAGTACTTC
CASSPGTSANPETQYF
>TRBJ1-6|.|TRBV6-5|14|TRBD1
TGTGCCAGCAGTTACAGGACAGGGGAATCACCCCTCCACTTT
CASSYRTGESPLHF
>TRBJ2-1|.|TRBV5-1|20|TRBD2
TGCGCCAGCAGCTTCAACCCATACTCGACTAGCGGGAGTACTTACAATGAGCAGTTCTTC
CASSFNPYSTSGSTYNEQFF
>TRBJ1-1|.|TRBV15|13|.
TGTGCCACCAGCCCCGAGGCTTATACTGAAGCTTTCTTT
CATSPEAYTEAFF
>TRBJ2-7|.|TRBV10-2|14|TRBD2
TGCGCCAGCAGTGACTCTCTAGCGGGAAACGAGCAGTACTTC
CASSDSLAGNEQYF
>TRBJ1-5|.|TRBV9|19|.
TGTGCCAGCAGCGTAGGGGCTACAAGGGGAATATGTCGGAATCAGCCCCAGCATTTT
CASSVGATRGICRNQPQHF
>TRBJ2-1|few|TRBV7-2|14|.
TGTGCCAGCAGCTTATCAGTCTCCTACAATGAGCAGTTCTTC
CASSLSVSYNEQFF